These T cell receptor beta chains were read from a single sample in a study of blood T cells in healthy people across ages. Each CDR3 protein is one row after TCRdb ran MiXCR on the 5' RACE reads. Here the sample spans approximately 800,000 distinct CDR3 sequences, less than 80% being singletons. The sample comprised blood. All receptors come from a man aged 30 to 39 in good health. Both conserved end residues are part of each CDR3. The D gene is left open where the match is weak. Clone size is not always given. Where it is, it says once, few, many or a class for expanded clones.

J	size	V	D	CDR3	DNA
TRBJ2-4	NA	TRBV6-2/TRBV6-3	TRBD1	CASSSSGGFKNIQYF	TGTGCCAGCAGTTCTTCAGGGGGATTCAAAAACATTCAGTACTTC
TRBJ2-3	NA	TRBV9	TRBD2	CANTVGGGAVGPDTQYF	TGTGCCAACACCGTGGGCGGGGGGGCCGTTGGCCCAGATACGCAGTATTTT
TRBJ2-6	NA	TRBV6-2/TRBV6-3	NA	CASTHGGPGANVLTF	TGTGCCAGCACCCACGGGGGGCCTGGGGCCAACGTCCTGACTTTC
TRBJ2-5	few	TRBV25-1	NA	CASSLREWETQYF	TGTGCCAGCAGCTTGAGGGAGTGGGAGACCCAGTACTTC
TRBJ1-1	NA	TRBV5-4	TRBD1	CASTKTGENTEAFF	TGTGCCAGCACCAAAACAGGGGAGAACACTGAAGCTTTCTTT
TRBJ2-5	once	TRBV20-1	TRBD2	CSAGLAGGSRETQYF	TGCAGTGCCGGACTAGCGGGGGGTAGTCGAGAGACCCAGTACTTC
TRBJ2-5	NA	TRBV10-3	TRBD2	CAISESETSQETQYF	TGTGCCATCAGTGAGTCGGAGACTAGCCAGGAGACCCAGTACTTC
TRBJ2-7	few	TRBV20-1	NA	CSASGSPGRSGEQYF	TGCAGTGCTAGTGGGTCGCCGGGCCGCAGCGGCGAGCAGTACTTC
TRBJ2-1	NA	TRBV7-2	TRBD1	CASSLRTGGSEQFF	TGTGCCAGCAGCTTAAGAACAGGGGGGAGCGAGCAGTTCTTC
TRBJ1-2	many	TRBV7-2	TRBD1	CASSPGQGNYGYTF	TGTGCCAGCAGCCCGGGACAGGGAAACTATGGCTACACCTTC
TRBJ2-7	NA	TRBV20-1	NA	CSARDPRLDGGSYNEQYF	TGCAGTGCTAGAGATCCCCGACTAGATGGAGGGTCCTACAATGAGCAGTACTTC
TRBJ2-5	NA	TRBV28	TRBD2	CASSRLGLAGVETQYF	TGTGCCAGCAGCCGCCTCGGACTAGCGGGGGTAGAGACCCAGTACTTC
TRBJ2-1	NA	TRBV3-1	NA	CASSQEGEGSSYNEQFF	TGTGCCAGCAGCCAAGAGGGCGAGGGGAGCTCCTACAATGAGCAGTTCTTC
TRBJ2-7	many	TRBV6-6	NA	CASSYSPLDLGGYEQYF	TGTGCCAGCAGTTACTCGCCCCTCGACCTTGGCGGCTACGAGCAGTACTTC
TRBJ1-2	NA	TRBV7-3	TRBD1	CASSLGTDHGYTF	TGTGCCAGCAGCTTAGGGACAGATCATGGCTACACCTTC
TRBJ1-2	NA	TRBV29-1	NA	CSVVGNDYGYTF	TGCAGCGTTGTGGGGAATGACTATGGCTACACCTTC
TRBJ1-5	NA	TRBV7-2	NA	CASSRAQSSNQPQHF	TGTGCCAGCAGCAGGGCACAGAGTAGCAATCAGCCCCAGCATTTT
TRBJ1-2	NA	TRBV27	NA	CASSLTGNPYYGYTF	TGTGCCAGCAGTCTAACAGGGAACCCCTACTATGGCTACACCTTC
TRBJ2-7	NA	TRBV3-1	TRBD2	CASSPTSGELYEQYF	TGTGCCAGCAGTCCGACTAGCGGGGAACTCTACGAGCAGTACTTC
TRBJ2-3	NA	TRBV30	NA	CAWGPNSSGTQYF	TGTGCCTGGGGACCAAATTCATCGGGTACGCAGTATTTT
TRBJ2-3	few	TRBV28	NA	CASSFQGGTDTQYF	TGTGCCAGCAGTTTCCAGGGTGGCACAGATACGCAGTATTTT
TRBJ2-7	few	TRBV13	TRBD2	CASSPQGLAGTYEQYF	TGTGCCAGCAGCCCCCAGGGACTAGCGGGGACCTACGAGCAGTACTTC
TRBJ2-1	NA	TRBV7-3	NA	CASSNRGGRGRNEQFF	TGTGCCAGCAGCAATAGGGGGGGCCGGGGGCGGAATGAGCAGTTCTTC
TRBJ2-7	NA	TRBV20-1	NA	CSASTPESGEQYF	TGCAGTGCTAGTACGCCAGAGTCAGGCGAGCAGTACTTC
TRBJ1-1	few	TRBV9	NA	CASSTGADFMNTEAFF	TGTGCCAGCAGCACCGGGGCGGATTTCATGAACACTGAAGCTTTCTTT
TRBJ1-2	NA	TRBV27	NA	CASSSGRRGYTF	TGTGCCAGCAGTTCCGGACGGAGGGGCTACACTTTC
TRBJ2-3	once	TRBV9	NA	CASNPWRASTDTQYF	TGTGCCAGCAACCCGTGGCGGGCCAGCACAGATACGCAGTATTTT
TRBJ2-7	NA	TRBV2	NA	CASSGGRTLISYEQYF	TGTGCCAGCAGTGGGGGTCGGACCCTGATCTCCTACGAGCAGTACTTC
TRBJ2-3	NA	TRBV7-3	NA	CASSLREVTDTQYF	TGTGCCAGCAGCTTGCGGGAAGTCACAGATACGCAGTATTTT
TRBJ2-5	NA	TRBV7-9	NA	CASSLGGQGRQETQYF	TGTGCCAGCAGCTTAGGGGGGCAGGGACGGCAAGAGACCCAGTACTTC
TRBJ2-1	few	TRBV5-1	NA	CASNNYDGYNEQFF	TGCGCCAGCAACAATTATGACGGCTACAATGAGCAGTTCTTC
TRBJ1-2	NA	TRBV4-3	TRBD1	CASSQGTGKIYGYTF	TGCGCCAGCAGCCAAGGGACAGGGAAAATATATGGCTACACCTTC